This is a list of T cell receptor beta chains from one sample in a study of T-cell memory formation after mild COVID-19. From the 5' RACE reads, TCRdb called clonotypes with MiXCR, one entry per CDR3 protein. The repertoire holds about 180,000 distinct CDR3 sequences, with 16% as singletons. The sample was PBMCs or a T cell subset sorted from them (not recorded which). The receptors derive from an adult woman who had mild COVID-19 (a few samples of this study predate the infection). Cell type and time point are not known. Each CDR3 is given with its conserved first and last residue.

v_gene,j_gene,CDR3aa
TRBV20-1,TRBJ2-7,CSASPGTAYEQYF
TRBV7-9,TRBJ2-3,CASEPPDTQYF
TRBV6-5,TRBJ2-7,CASSYSTQTYEQYF
TRBV29-1,TRBJ1-2,CSVDWDGYTF
TRBV5-1,TRBJ1-5,CASSLGEGASGNQPQHF
TRBV20-1,TRBJ2-5,CSAPTGGVETQYF
TRBV27,TRBJ2-7,CASHTGTRGHYEQYF
TRBV5-1,TRBJ2-1,CASTTSGRADEQFF
TRBV5-1,TRBJ2-7,CASSSGAGYEQYF
TRBV5-1,TRBJ1-4,CASSQGTGDEKLFF
TRBV25-1,TRBJ2-3,CASSEPFLREGPTDTQYF
TRBV20-1,TRBJ1-1,CSAREVETEAFF
TRBV25-1,TRBJ2-3,CASSAGGRITDTQYF
TRBV18,TRBJ2-3,CASSPATGEADTQYF
TRBV7-8,TRBJ2-1,CASSLPAGVEYEQFF
TRBV9,TRBJ2-2,CASSVVGGGPAGELFF
TRBV30,TRBJ2-1,CAWSVGSWWREVKNEQFF
TRBV20-1,TRBJ2-2,CSARDSGGATGELFF
TRBV20-1,TRBJ2-1,CSALRTDSRVF
TRBV7-8,TRBJ1-2,CASSLLWSPGQGNYGYTF
TRBV7-3,TRBJ1-1,CASSPQARNTEAFF
TRBV12-3/TRBV12-4,TRBJ2-6,CASSGLAGVSGANVLTF
TRBV12-3/TRBV12-4,TRBJ1-5,CASSLGDPGIAGQPQHF
TRBV6-5,TRBJ1-3,CASSDFWGGGNTIYF
TRBV4-3,TRBJ1-2,CASSQEIGTYGYTF
TRBV12-3/TRBV12-4,TRBJ2-1,CASRTPWNEQFF
TRBV24-1,TRBJ2-5,CATSALGTQYF